The clone carrying this T cell receptor beta chain has a handful of counts. TCRdb processed the RT-PCR reads anew with MiXCR; each CDR3 protein has one entry. The table records approximately 160,000 distinct CDR3 sequences, 30% of them present only once. These data originate in a study of patients and donors after allogeneic stem cell transplantation. This TCR was sampled from a human donor who was either an allogeneic HSCT recipient or a stem cell or donor lymphocyte infusion donor (not recorded which). It is not recorded whose cells these are; they may come from a transplant donor. Sequenced material: blood, either unsorted or a sorted T cell fraction (not recorded which).

The CDR3 sequence: CASSLKSGDTQYF. CDR3 nucleotide sequence: TGCGCCAGCAGCTTGAAGTCCGGAGATACGCAGTATTTT. The rearrangement links TRBV5-1 to TRBJ2-3; D is uncertain. Germline V gene sequence: CDR1 SGHRS, CDR2 YFSETQ. V lost 1 base to trimming and J lost 5 bases, with 8 bases between them. The CDR3 totals 13 residues.